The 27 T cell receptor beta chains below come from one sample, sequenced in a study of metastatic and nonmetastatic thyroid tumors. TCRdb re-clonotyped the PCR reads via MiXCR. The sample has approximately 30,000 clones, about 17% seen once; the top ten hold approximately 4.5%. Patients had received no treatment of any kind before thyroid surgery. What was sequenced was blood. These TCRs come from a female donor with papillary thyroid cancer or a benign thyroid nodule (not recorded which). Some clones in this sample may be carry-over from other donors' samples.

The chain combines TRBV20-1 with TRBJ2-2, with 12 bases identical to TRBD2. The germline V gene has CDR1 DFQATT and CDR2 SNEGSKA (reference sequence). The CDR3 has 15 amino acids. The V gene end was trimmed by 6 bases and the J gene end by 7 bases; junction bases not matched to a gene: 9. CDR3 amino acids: CSAELAGGGNGELFF. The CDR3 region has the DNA TGCAGTGCAGAACTAGCGGGAGGTGGGAACGGGGAGCTGTTTTTT.

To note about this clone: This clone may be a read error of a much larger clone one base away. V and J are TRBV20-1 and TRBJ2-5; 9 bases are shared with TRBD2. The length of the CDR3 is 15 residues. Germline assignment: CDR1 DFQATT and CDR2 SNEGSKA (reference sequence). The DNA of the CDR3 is TGCAGTGCTACTCAAGGCGGGGGGGCCTGGAATGAGCAGCTCTTC. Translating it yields CSATQGGGAWNEQLF.

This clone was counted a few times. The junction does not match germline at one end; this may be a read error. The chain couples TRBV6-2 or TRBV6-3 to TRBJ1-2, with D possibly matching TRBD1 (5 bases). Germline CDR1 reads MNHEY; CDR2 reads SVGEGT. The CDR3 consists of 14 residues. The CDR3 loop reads CACSYSVGWGGYTF. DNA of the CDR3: TGTGCCTGCAGTTACTCGGTTGGATGGGGGGGCTACACCTTC.

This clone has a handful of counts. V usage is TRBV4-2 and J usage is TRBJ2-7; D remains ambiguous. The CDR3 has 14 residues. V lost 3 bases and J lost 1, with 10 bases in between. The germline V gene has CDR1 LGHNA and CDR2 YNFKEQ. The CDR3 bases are TGTGCCAGCAGCCATTTCGACGGATCCTACGAGCAGTACTTC. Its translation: CASSHFDGSYEQYF.

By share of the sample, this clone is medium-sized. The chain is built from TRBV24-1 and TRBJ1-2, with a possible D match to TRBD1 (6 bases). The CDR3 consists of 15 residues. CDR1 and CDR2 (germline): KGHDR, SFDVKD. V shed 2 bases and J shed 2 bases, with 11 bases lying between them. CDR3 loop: CATSDSLTGNYGYTF. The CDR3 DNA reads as TGTGCCACCAGTGATTCCTTGACAGGAAACTATGGCTACACCTTC.

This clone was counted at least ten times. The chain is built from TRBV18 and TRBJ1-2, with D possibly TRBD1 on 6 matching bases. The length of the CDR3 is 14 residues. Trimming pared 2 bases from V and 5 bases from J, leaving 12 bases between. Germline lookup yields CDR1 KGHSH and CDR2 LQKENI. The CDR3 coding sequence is TGTGCCAGCTCACCAGGGCAGGGGATATATGGCTACACCTTC. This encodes CASSPGQGIYGYTF.

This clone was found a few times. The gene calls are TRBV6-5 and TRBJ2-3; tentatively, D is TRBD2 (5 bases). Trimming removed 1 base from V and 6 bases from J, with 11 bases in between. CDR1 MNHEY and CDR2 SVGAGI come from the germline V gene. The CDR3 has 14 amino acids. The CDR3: CASSYWLADDTQYF. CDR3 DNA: TGTGCCAGCAGTTACTGGCTAGCTGACGATACGCAGTATTTT.

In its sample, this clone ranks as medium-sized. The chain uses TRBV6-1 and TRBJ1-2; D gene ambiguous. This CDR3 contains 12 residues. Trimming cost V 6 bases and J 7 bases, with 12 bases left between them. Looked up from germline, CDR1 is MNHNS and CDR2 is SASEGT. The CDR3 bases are TGTGCCAGCAGACTGGACGGCAGTGGCTACACCTTC. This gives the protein CASRLDGSGYTF.

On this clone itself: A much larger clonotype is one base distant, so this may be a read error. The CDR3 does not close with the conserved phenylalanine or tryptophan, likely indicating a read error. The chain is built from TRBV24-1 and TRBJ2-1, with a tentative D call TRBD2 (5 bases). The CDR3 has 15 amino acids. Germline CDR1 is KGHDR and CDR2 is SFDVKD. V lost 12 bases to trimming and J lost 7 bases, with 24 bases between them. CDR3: CASSGTGVNTNEQFL. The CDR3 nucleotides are TGTGCCTCTTCGGGAACTGGGGTCAACACTAATGAGCAGTTCTTA.

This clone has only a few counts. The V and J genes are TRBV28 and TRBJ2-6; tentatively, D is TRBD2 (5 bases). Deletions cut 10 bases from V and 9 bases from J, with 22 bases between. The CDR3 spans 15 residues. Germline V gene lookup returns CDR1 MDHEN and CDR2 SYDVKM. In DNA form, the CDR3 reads TGTGCCAACAGACCCGGAGGCCCCGAGGTCAACGTCCTGACTTTC. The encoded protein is CANRPGGPEVNVLTF.

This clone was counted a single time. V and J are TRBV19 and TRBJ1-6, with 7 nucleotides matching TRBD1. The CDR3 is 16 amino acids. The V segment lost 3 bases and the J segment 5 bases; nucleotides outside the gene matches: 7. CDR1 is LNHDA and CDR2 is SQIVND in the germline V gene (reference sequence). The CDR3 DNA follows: TGTGCCAGTAGTATCCGACAGGGCTGGAATAATTCACCCCTCCACTTT. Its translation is CASSIRQGWNNSPLHF. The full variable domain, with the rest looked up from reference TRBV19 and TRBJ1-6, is DGGITQSPKYLFRKEGQNVTLSCEQNLNHDAMYWYRQDPGQGLRLIYYSQIVNDFQKGDIAEGYSVSREKKESFPLTVTSAQKNPTAFYLCASSIRQGWNNSPLHFGNGTRLTVT.

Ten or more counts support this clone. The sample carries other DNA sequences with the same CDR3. Here the CDR3 reads CASSGYSGRPRGTGELFF. The CDR3 bases are TGCGCCAGCAGCGGATATAGCGGGAGGCCCCGGGGCACCGGGGAGCTGTTTTTT. V is TRBV10-2 and J is TRBJ2-2; TRBD2 matches at 10 bases. In germline, CDR1 is WSHSY, CDR2 SAAADI. The CDR3 has 18 residues. Trimming took 6 bases from V and 4 from J; bases not matched to a gene: 14.

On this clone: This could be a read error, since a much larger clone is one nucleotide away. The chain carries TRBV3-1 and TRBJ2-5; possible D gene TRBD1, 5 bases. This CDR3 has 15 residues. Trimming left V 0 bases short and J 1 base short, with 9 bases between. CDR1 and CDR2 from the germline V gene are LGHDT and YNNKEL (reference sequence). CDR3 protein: CASSQDSGAQETQYF. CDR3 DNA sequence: TGTGCCAGCAGCCAAGATAGTGGGGCCCAAGAGACCCAGTACTTC.

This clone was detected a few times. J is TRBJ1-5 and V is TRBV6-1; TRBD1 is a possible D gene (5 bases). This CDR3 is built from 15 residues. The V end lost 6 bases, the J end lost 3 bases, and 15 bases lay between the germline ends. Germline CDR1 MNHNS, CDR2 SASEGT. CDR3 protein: CASSGGDTSNQPQHF. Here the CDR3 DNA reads TGTGCCAGCAGCGGGGGGGATACGTCCAATCAGCCCCAGCATTTT.

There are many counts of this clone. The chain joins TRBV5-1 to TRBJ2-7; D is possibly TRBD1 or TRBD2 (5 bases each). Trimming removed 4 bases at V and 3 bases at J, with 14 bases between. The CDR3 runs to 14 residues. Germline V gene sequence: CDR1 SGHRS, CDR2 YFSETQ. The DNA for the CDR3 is TGCGCCAGCAGCCCGGGACGTCCTCTCTACGAGCAGTACTTC. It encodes CASSPGRPLYEQYF.

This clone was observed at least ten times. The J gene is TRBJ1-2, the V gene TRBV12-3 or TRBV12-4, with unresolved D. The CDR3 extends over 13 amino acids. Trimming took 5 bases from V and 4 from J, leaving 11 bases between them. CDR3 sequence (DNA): TGTGCCAGCAGTCCTACGGCCTTCTATGGCTACACCTTC. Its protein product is CASSPTAFYGYTF.

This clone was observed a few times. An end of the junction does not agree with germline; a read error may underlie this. The chain's CDR3 is CASRISQSQHF. DNA of the CDR3: TGTGCCAGCAGAATTTCTCAGTCCCAGCATTTT. The gene calls are TRBV28 and TRBJ1-5; D is undetermined. From germline, CDR1 is MDHEN and CDR2 SYDVKM. The CDR3 extends over 11 amino acids.

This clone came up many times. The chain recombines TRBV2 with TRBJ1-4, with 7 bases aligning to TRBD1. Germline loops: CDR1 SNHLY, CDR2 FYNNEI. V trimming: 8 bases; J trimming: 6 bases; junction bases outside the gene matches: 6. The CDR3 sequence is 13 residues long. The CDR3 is CASRRDSYEKLFF. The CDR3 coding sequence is TGTGCCAGCCGCCGGGACAGTTATGAAAAACTGTTTTTT. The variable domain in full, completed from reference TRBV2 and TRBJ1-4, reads EPEVTQTPSHQVTQMGQEVILRCVPISNHLYFYWYRQILGQKVEFLVSFYNNEISEKSEIFDDQFSVERPDGSNFTLKIRSTKLEDSAMYFCASRRDSYEKLFFGSGTQLSVL.

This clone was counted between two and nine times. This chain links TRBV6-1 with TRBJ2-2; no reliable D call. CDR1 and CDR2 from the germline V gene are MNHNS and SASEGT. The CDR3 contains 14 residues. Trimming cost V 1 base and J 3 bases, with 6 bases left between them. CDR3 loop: CASSEVRDTGELFF. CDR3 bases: TGTGCCAGCAGTGAAGTGAGAGACACCGGGGAGCTGTTTTTT.

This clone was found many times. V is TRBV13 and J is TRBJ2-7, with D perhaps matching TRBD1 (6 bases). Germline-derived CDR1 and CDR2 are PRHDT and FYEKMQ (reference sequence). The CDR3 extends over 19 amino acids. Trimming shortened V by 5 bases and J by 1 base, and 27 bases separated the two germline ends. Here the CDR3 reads CASSQSLPSQVQGSYEQYF. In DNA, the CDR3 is TGTGCCAGCAGCCAGTCGCTCCCTAGCCAGGTACAGGGATCCTACGAGCAGTACTTC.

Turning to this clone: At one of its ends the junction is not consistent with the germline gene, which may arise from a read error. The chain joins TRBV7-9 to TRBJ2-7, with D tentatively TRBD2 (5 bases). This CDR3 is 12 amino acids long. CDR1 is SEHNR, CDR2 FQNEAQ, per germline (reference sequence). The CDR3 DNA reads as TGTGCCATCAGCGGACTGGATTTCGAGCAGTACTTC. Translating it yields CAISGLDFEQYF.

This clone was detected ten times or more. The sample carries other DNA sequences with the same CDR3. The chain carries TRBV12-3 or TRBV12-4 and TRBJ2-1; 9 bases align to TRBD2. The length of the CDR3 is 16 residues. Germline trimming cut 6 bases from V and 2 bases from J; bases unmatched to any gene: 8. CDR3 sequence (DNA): TGTGCCAGCAGCCCCAGCGGGGGGTTCGCCTACAATGAGCAGTTCTTC. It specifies CASSPSGGFAYNEQFF.

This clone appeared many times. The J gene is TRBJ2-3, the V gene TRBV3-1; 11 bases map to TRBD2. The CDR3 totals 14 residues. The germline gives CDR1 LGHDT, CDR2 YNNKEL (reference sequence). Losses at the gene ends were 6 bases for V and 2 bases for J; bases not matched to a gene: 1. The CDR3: CASRTSGDTDTQYF. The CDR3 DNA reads TGTGCCAGCAGGACTAGCGGGGACACAGATACGCAGTATTTT.

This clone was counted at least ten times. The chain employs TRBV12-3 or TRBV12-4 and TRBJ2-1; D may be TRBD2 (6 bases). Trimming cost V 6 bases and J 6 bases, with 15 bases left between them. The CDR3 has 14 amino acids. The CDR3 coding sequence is TGTGCCAGCAGGGCCTCTAGCGCCGTCAATGAGCAGTTCTTC. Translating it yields CASRASSAVNEQFF.

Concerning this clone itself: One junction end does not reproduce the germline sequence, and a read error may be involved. CDR3 residues: CAISSGQGLSGSNVLTF. The CDR3 DNA sequence: TGTGCCATCAGCTCAGGACAGGGTCTGTCTGGGTCCAACGTCCTGACTTTC. The V and J genes are TRBV11-2 and TRBJ2-6; 8 bases agree with TRBD1. CDR3 length equals 17 residues. Germline CDR1 reads SGHAT; CDR2 reads FQNNGV.

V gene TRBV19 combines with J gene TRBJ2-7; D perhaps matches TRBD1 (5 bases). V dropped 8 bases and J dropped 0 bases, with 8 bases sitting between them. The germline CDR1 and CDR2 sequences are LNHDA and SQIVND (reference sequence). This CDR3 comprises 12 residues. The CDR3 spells CASADNSYEQYF. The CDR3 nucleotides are TGTGCCAGTGCGGACAACTCCTACGAGCAGTACTTC.

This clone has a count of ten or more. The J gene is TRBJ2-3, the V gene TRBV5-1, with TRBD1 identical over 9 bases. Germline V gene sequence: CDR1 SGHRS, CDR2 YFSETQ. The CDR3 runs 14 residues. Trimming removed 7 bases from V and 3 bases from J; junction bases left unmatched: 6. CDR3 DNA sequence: TGCGCCAGCGCACCCGGGACAGGGACAGATACGCAGTATTTT. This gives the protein CASAPGTGTDTQYF.